This is a list of T cell receptor beta chains from one sample in a study of T-cell memory formation after mild COVID-19. TCRdb called the 5' RACE reads again in MiXCR, with one record for every CDR3 protein. Of roughly 310,000 distinct CDR3 sequences listed, about 15% are singletons. Material: PBMCs or a T cell subset sorted from them (not recorded which). These receptors were collected from a man between 18 and 29 years old who had mild COVID-19 (a few samples of this study predate the infection). Cell type and time point are not known. Each CDR3 is given with its conserved first and last residue. The D gene is left open where the match is weak. Clone size appears in some rows only: once, few, many, or a class for an expanded clone.

>TRBJ1-1|TRBV2|few|TRBD1
CASRAYGQGEGAFF
TGTGCCAGCAGGGCCTACGGACAGGGGGAAGGAGCTTTCTTT
>TRBJ1-6|TRBV5-1|many|.
CASSLDKSNSPLHF
TGCGCCAGCAGCTTGGACAAGTCAAATTCACCCCTCCACTTT
>TRBJ2-3|TRBV5-1|few|TRBD2
CASSLPPASGSTDTQYF
TGCGCCAGCAGCCTGCCCCCCGCTAGCGGTAGCACAGATACGCAGTATTTT
>TRBJ2-3|TRBV11-2|many|.
CASTKPGYFRDTQYF
TGTGCCAGCACCAAACCGGGATACTTTAGAGATACGCAGTATTTT
>TRBJ1-4|TRBV6-5|.|TRBD1
CASRDMDRANEKLFF
TGTGCCAGCAGGGATATGGACAGGGCTAATGAAAAACTGTTTTTT
>TRBJ1-4|TRBV4-2|few|.
CASSQDGHAATNEKLFF
TGTGCCAGCAGCCAAGATGGACACGCCGCAACTAATGAAAAACTGTTTTTT
>TRBJ1-5|TRBV5-5|.|TRBD1
CASSPGGGRPQHF
TGTGCCAGCAGCCCAGGGGGGGGGCGGCCCCAGCATTTT
>TRBJ2-3|TRBV6-5|few|TRBD2
CASSYSPPSGGSDTQYF
TGTGCCAGCAGTTATTCCCCCCCTAGCGGGGGATCAGATACGCAGTATTTT
>TRBJ2-3|TRBV4-1|many|TRBD2
CASSQSGNTALGDTQYF
TGCGCCAGCAGCCAGAGCGGGAACACGGCTTTAGGAGATACGCAGTATTTT
>TRBJ1-4|TRBV9|.|.
CASSVAVGRSEKLFF
TGTGCCAGCAGCGTAGCAGTGGGTCGGAGCGAAAAACTGTTTTTT
>TRBJ2-1|TRBV5-5|many|.
CASTHRPDNEQFF
TGTGCCAGCACCCACAGGCCAGACAATGAGCAGTTCTTC
>TRBJ2-2|TRBV2|few|.
CASSDDTGELFF
TGTGCCAGCAGTGACGACACCGGGGAGCTGTTTTTT
>TRBJ2-1|TRBV12-3/TRBV12-4|.|TRBD2
CASRPGTSVYNEQFF
TGTGCCAGCAGGCCCGGGACTAGCGTTTATAATGAGCAGTTCTTC
>TRBJ2-7|TRBV12-5|few|.
CASGSGSYEQYF
TGTGCTAGTGGCTCGGGGAGCTACGAGCAGTACTTC
>TRBJ2-6|TRBV28|.|.
CASQRVLSGANVLTF
TGTGCCAGCCAAAGGGTGCTCTCTGGGGCCAACGTCCTGACTTTC
>TRBJ2-3|TRBV6-6|.|.
CASGRPTDTQYF
TGTGCCAGCGGACGACCCACAGATACGCAGTATTTT
>TRBJ2-5|TRBV7-9|.|TRBD2
CASSSGSGRNQETQYF
TGTGCCAGCAGCTCGGGTAGCGGGCGGAACCAAGAGACCCAGTACTTC
>TRBJ2-5|TRBV4-3|.|.
CASSQDGRRGVETQYF
TGCGCCAGCAGCCAAGACGGTCGGAGGGGGGTAGAGACCCAGTACTTC
>TRBJ2-1|TRBV7-6|.|.
CASSFLNHEQFF
TGTGCCAGCAGCTTTTTGAATCATGAGCAGTTCTTC
>TRBJ1-1|TRBV12-3/TRBV12-4|few|.
CASSYVPGGGSTEAFF
TGTGCCAGCAGTTACGTGCCCGGGGGCGGATCCACTGAAGCTTTCTTT
>TRBJ1-2|TRBV5-1|many|TRBD1
CASGTENNYGYTF
TGCGCCAGCGGGACAGAAAATAACTATGGCTACACCTTC
>TRBJ2-5|TRBV5-1|many|.
CASRERQETQYF
TGCGCCAGCCGAGAGCGCCAAGAGACCCAGTACTTC
>TRBJ2-3|TRBV29-1|.|.
CSVERHGTDTQYF
TGCAGCGTTGAGCGCCATGGCACAGATACGCAGTATTTT
>TRBJ2-5|TRBV18|.|.
CASSPREGLETQYF
TGTGCCAGCTCACCTCGGGAAGGGCTGGAGACCCAGTACTTC
>TRBJ1-5|TRBV4-3|many|.
CASSQQEDQPQHF
TGCGCCAGCAGCCAACAGGAGGATCAGCCCCAGCATTTT
>TRBJ2-1|TRBV12-3/TRBV12-4|many|.
CASSLDPSSYNEQFF
TGTGCCAGCAGTTTAGACCCCAGCTCCTACAATGAGCAGTTCTTC
>TRBJ1-2|TRBV7-9|.|TRBD1
CASSQGTAHYGYTF
TGTGCCAGCAGCCAGGGGACAGCCCACTATGGCTACACCTTC
>TRBJ2-7|TRBV5-4|many|.
CASSLGSLAEQYF
TGTGCCAGCAGCTTGGGTAGTCTGGCTGAGCAGTACTTC
>TRBJ2-4|TRBV7-2|once|TRBD1
CASSLTGSGIQYF
TGTGCCAGCAGCTTGACAGGGTCGGGCATTCAGTACTTC
>TRBJ2-3|TRBV10-1|.|.
CASSEELHTDTQYF
TGCGCCAGCAGTGAGGAACTTCACACAGATACGCAGTATTTT
>TRBJ2-6|TRBV18|few|.
CASSPESSGANVLTF
TGTGCCAGCTCACCAGAGAGCTCTGGGGCCAACGTCCTGACTTTC
>TRBJ2-2|TRBV12-3/TRBV12-4|.|.
CATSHAGGVLAETGELFF
TGTGCCACCTCCCACGCAGGGGGGGTTTTGGCCGAGACCGGGGAGCTGTTTTTT
>TRBJ1-1|TRBV5-1|few|.
CASSQRQVGLNTEAFF
TGCGCCAGCAGCCAGAGACAGGTCGGGTTGAACACTGAAGCTTTCTTT
>TRBJ1-3|TRBV5-1|few|TRBD1
CASSLRQGTGNTIYF
TGCGCCAGCAGCTTGCGACAGGGAACTGGAAACACCATATATTTT
>TRBJ2-3|TRBV29-1|many|.
CSAPGGDTQYF
TGCAGCGCCCCAGGTGGAGATACGCAGTATTTT
>TRBJ2-6|TRBV6-5|many|.
CASSYEGTGANVLTF
TGTGCCAGCAGTTACGAGGGAACCGGGGCCAACGTCCTGACTTTC
>TRBJ2-1|TRBV5-5|many|TRBD2
CASRKLAGGQQEQFF
TGTGCCAGCAGAAAACTAGCGGGGGGCCAGCAAGAGCAGTTCTTC
>TRBJ2-2|TRBV29-1|few|.
CSVAKGDTGELFF
TGCAGCGTTGCTAAGGGGGACACCGGGGAGCTGTTTTTT